These T cell receptor beta chains were read from a single sample in a study of blood T cell repertoires in COVID-19. Repertoires were generated with immunoSEQ multiplex PCR, while TCRdb's copy carries only in-frame clones and drops some. The table has about 200,000 clones, roughly 90% seen once. The sample was peripheral blood. These receptors originate from a man aged 18 to 30 with active or convalescent COVID-19. The CDR3 runs from the conserved cysteine through the conserved F or W. A D gene is named only where the DNA matches it firmly. Only part of the rows carry a size: once, few, many, or a class if the clone is expanded.

TRBV7-8	TRBD1	NA	TRBJ1-2	TGTGCCAGCAGCTTTGGGACAGGGAACTATGGCTACACCTTC	CASSFGTGNYGYTF
TRBV13	NA	NA	TRBJ2-3	TGTGCCAGCAGCAACCAGACTAGTTACGCTACGCAGTATTTT	CASSNQTSYATQYF
TRBV18	NA	NA	TRBJ2-3	TGTGCCAGCTCACCTTCGGGGGGCACAGATACGCAGTATTTT	CASSPSGGTDTQYF
TRBV6-2/TRBV6-3	NA	NA	TRBJ1-1	TGTGCCAGCACCCCAAAGTTTGGGGGCTTATTGGGTGAAGCTTTCTTT	CASTPKFGGLLGEAFF
TRBV7-9	NA	NA	TRBJ1-1	TGTGCCAGCAGCGACGGGGGGGATCGAGCTTTCTTT	CASSDGGDRAFF
TRBV7-3	NA	NA	TRBJ2-1	TGTGCCAGCAGCTTATTTCTGGGGGGAGCTAGTGAGCAGTTCTTC	CASSLFLGGASEQFF
TRBV28	NA	NA	TRBJ2-7	TGTGCCAGCACCGGACTTCCCTCCTACGAGCAGTACTTC	CASTGLPSYEQYF
TRBV19	NA	NA	TRBJ2-1	TGTGCCAGTAGCGGGACACCAGAGGTCAATGAGCAGTTCTTC	CASSGTPEVNEQFF
TRBV24-1	NA	NA	TRBJ1-5	TGTGCCACCAGTACTCAGGGATTCAATCAGCCCCAGCATTTT	CATSTQGFNQPQHF
TRBV11-2	NA	NA	TRBJ1-2	TGTGCCAGCAGCTTAGTGGGCGTTAACTATGGCTACACCTTC	CASSLVGVNYGYTF
TRBV7-9	TRBD1	NA	TRBJ1-1	TGTGCCAGCAGCGAGGCGACAGGGCTCGGGACGTCTGAAGCTTTCTTT	CASSEATGLGTSEAFF
TRBV19	NA	few	TRBJ1-1	TGTGCCACTCGGGGGGACTCGAACACTGAAGCTTTCTTT	CATRGDSNTEAFF
TRBV5-3	TRBD1	NA	TRBJ1-3	TGTGCCAGAAGCGGGGGACCAGACAGGGGTTGTGGAAACACCATATATTTT	CARSGGPDRGCGNTIYF
TRBV15	TRBD2	NA	TRBJ2-7	TGTGCCACCAGCCTCTTCCCGGGACTAGAGATCTACGAGCAGTACTTC	CATSLFPGLEIYEQYF
TRBV24-1	NA	NA	TRBJ2-1	TGTGCCACCAGGAGGAGGAATGAGCAGTTCTTC	CATRRRNEQFF
TRBV7-8	TRBD2	NA	TRBJ2-5	TGTGCCAGCAGCTACTCCGGGACAGTTATAGGGACTAGCGGGGTCCCCTCCGGGACCCAGTACTTC	CASSYSGTVIGTSGVPSGTQYF
TRBV15	TRBD2	NA	TRBJ2-1	TGTGCCACCAGTGCGTGGACTAGCGGGGGGGCCAGGAATGAGCAGTTCTTC	CATSAWTSGGARNEQFF
TRBV19	TRBD1	NA	TRBJ1-4	TGTGCCAGTAGTATAAACAGGGGTGAAAAACTGTTTTTT	CASSINRGEKLFF
TRBV2	TRBD1	NA	TRBJ2-7	TGTGCCAGCAGAGGGACAGGGGTCGACGAGCAGTACTTC	CASRGTGVDEQYF
TRBV6-5	NA	NA	TRBJ1-5	TGTGCCAGCAGGCAGGGTTTGTGGGGCAATCAGCCCCAGCATTTT	CASRQGLWGNQPQHF
TRBV6-5	NA	NA	TRBJ2-1	TGTGCCAGCAGGTCTAACCCTAGTTATGAGCAGTTCTTC	CASRSNPSYEQFF
TRBV15	NA	NA	TRBJ1-3	TGTGCCACCAGCAGAGATCTTGCCAGCTCTGGAAACACCATATATTTT	CATSRDLASSGNTIYF
TRBV28	TRBD1	NA	TRBJ2-7	TGTGCCAGCAGTTTCCCGACAGGGAGTCCCCACGAGCAGTACTTC	CASSFPTGSPHEQYF
TRBV6-4	TRBD1	few	TRBJ1-5	TGTGCCAGCAGTGACAGGGGCAGACCGGGACAGGGGGCGGGCAATCAGCCCCAGCATTTT	CASSDRGRPGQGAGNQPQHF
TRBV10-3	NA	once	TRBJ2-3	TGTGCCGTACAGGGTTCTAGCACAGATACGCAGTATTTT	CAVQGSSTDTQYF
TRBV5-1	NA	NA	TRBJ1-2	TGCGCCAGCAGCTTGGATACAGCTAACTATGGCTACACCTTC	CASSLDTANYGYTF
TRBV30	NA	NA	TRBJ2-1	TGTGCCTGGAGTCCCCCTCCCACCGGTGAGCAGTTCTTC	CAWSPPPTGEQFF
TRBV9	TRBD1	NA	TRBJ2-5	TGTGCCAGCAGCGTCTCCGGGACAGGGGTTAGGGAGACCCAGTACTTC	CASSVSGTGVRETQYF
TRBV27	NA	once	TRBJ1-3	TGTGCCAGCAGTTTAATCCAGGTTATAGTCAAACCTGGAAACACCATATATTTT	CASSLIQVIVKPGNTIYF
TRBV30	NA	NA	TRBJ1-2	TGTGCCTGGAGTATACCCGGACAGAGAAAAAACTACACCTTC	CAWSIPGQRKNYTF
TRBV7-8	NA	NA	TRBJ1-5	TGTGCCAGCAGCTTTGGGCGGACAGCAAATCAGCCCCAGCATTTT	CASSFGRTANQPQHF
TRBV25-1	NA	NA	TRBJ2-3	TGTGCCAGCAGTATCCTTGGACAGATGGGGTCAGATACGCAGTATTTT	CASSILGQMGSDTQYF
TRBV7-8	TRBD1	NA	TRBJ2-7	TGTGCCAGCAGCCCCATCGGACAGGGTTCCTCCTACGAGCAGTACTTC	CASSPIGQGSSYEQYF
TRBV29-1	TRBD1	few	TRBJ1-2	TGCAGCGTCTCGACAGGGGACGGCTATGGCTACACCTTC	CSVSTGDGYGYTF
TRBV7-3	TRBD2	NA	TRBJ2-1	TGTGCCAGCAGCCTAACGGCGGGAGCGCCAATGAAGCAGTTCTTC	CASSLTAGAPMKQFF
TRBV19	TRBD1	once	TRBJ2-7	TGTGCCAGTAGTGCGGGGCGGGACAGGGGTCGAGAGCAGTACTTC	CASSAGRDRGREQYF
TRBV5-1	TRBD1	NA	TRBJ1-1	TGCGCCAGCAGCCGCGACAGGGGAAACACTGAAGCTTTCTTT	CASSRDRGNTEAFF
TRBV19	TRBD1	NA	TRBJ1-2	TGTGCCAGTAGTATAGATGGGACAGGGAGTAGAAGTGGCTACACCTTC	CASSIDGTGSRSGYTF
TRBV6-2/TRBV6-3	TRBD1	NA	TRBJ1-2	TGTGCCAGCAGTAAGGGACAGATGCGCGGCTACACCTTC	CASSKGQMRGYTF
TRBV6-1	NA	NA	TRBJ2-4	TGTGCCAGCAGTGAAGGCAGGGGATCGGCCAAAAACATTCAGTACTTC	CASSEGRGSAKNIQYF
TRBV2	NA	NA	TRBJ1-4	TGTGCCAGCAGGAAGGAGGTAGAGCTGTTTTTT	CASRKEVELFF
TRBV18	TRBD1	NA	TRBJ1-1	TGTGCCAGCTCACGAACAGGGGCTATGACTGAAGCTTTCTTT	CASSRTGAMTEAFF
TRBV9	TRBD2	NA	TRBJ2-7	TGTGCCAGCAGCGTAGATAGAGCGGGGGGAAACGAGCAGTACTTC	CASSVDRAGGNEQYF
TRBV7-8	NA	NA	TRBJ2-3	TGTGCCAGCAGCTTAGGGAGAAATACGCAGTATTTT	CASSLGRNTQYF
TRBV11-2	TRBD1	NA	TRBJ1-2	TGTGCCAGCAGCATATCTTCCGGGACAGACCTCTATGGCTACACCTTC	CASSISSGTDLYGYTF
TRBV5-1	TRBD1	NA	TRBJ2-5	TGCGCCAGCAGCTTGTACAGGGGTATGACCCAGTACTTC	CASSLYRGMTQYF
TRBV11-2	NA	NA	TRBJ2-1	TGTGCCAGCAGCTTACGAGGTGGGAGCGAGGGATCGGGTGAGCAGTTCTTC	CASSLRGGSEGSGEQFF
TRBV4-1	NA	once	TRBJ1-1	TGCGCCAGCAGCCAAGGGAAATTCGGGGTCAACACTGAAGCTTTCTTT	CASSQGKFGVNTEAFF
TRBV7-9	NA	NA	TRBJ1-4	TGTGCCAGCAGCTTACTCGGGACAAGGGGTGAAAAACTGTTTTTT	CASSLLGTRGEKLFF
TRBV11-3	NA	NA	TRBJ2-2	TGTGCCAGCAGCTTAGAAGTGGGGGGACGAACCGGGGAGCTGTTTTTT	CASSLEVGGRTGELFF
TRBV30	TRBD2	NA	TRBJ2-3	TGTGCCTGGAACCGCTTCAGCGGGGGATCCACAGATACGCAGTATTTT	CAWNRFSGGSTDTQYF
TRBV2	NA	NA	TRBJ1-1	TGTGCCAGCAGTGAATATATAAGGCAGCTAGACACTGAAGCTTTCTTT	CASSEYIRQLDTEAFF
TRBV18	NA	NA	TRBJ1-2	TGTGCCAGCTCAACTACAGGGATGGAGGGCTACACCTTC	CASSTTGMEGYTF
TRBV6-4	NA	NA	TRBJ1-2	TGTGCCAGCAGTGACGAGCTTGCCGGCTACACCTTC	CASSDELAGYTF
TRBV3-1/TRBV3-2	NA	NA	TRBJ1-1	TGTGCCAGCAGCCAACAGATGACAGGAAGAAACACTGAAGCTTTCTTT	CASSQQMTGRNTEAFF